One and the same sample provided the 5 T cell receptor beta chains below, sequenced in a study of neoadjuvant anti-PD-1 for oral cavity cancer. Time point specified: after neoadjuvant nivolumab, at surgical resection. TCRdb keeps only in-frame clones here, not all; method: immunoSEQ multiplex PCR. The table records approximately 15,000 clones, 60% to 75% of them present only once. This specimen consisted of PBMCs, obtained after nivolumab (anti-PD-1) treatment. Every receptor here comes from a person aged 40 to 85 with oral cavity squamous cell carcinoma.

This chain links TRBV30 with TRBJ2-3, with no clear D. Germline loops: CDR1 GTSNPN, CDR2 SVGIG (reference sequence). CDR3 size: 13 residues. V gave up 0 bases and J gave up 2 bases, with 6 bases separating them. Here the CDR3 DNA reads TGTGCCTGGAGTGTACCGATCACAGATACGCAGTATTTT. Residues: CAWSVPITDTQYF.

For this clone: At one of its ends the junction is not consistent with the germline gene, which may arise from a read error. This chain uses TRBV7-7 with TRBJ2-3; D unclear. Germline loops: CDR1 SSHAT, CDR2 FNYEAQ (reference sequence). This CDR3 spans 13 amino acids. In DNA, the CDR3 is TGTGCTAGCAGCCCCTCCCTTGGAGATACGCAGTATTTT. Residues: CASSPSLGDTQYF.

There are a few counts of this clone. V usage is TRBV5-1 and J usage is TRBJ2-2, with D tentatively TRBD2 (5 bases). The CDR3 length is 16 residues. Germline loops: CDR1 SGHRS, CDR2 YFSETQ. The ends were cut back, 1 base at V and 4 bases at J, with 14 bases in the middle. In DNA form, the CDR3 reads TGCGCCAGCAGCTTGAATCGGGATTTGCCCACCGGGGAGCTGTTTTTT. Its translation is CASSLNRDLPTGELFF.

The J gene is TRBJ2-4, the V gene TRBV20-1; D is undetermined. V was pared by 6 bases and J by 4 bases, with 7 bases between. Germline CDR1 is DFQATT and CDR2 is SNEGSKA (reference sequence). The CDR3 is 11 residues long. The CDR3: CSAPTKNIQYF. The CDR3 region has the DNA TGCAGTGCCCCGACTAAAAACATTCAGTACTTC.

The CDR3 here is CASRRRAGPNANYGYTF. CDR3 nucleotides: TGTGCCAGCAGGAGAAGGGCAGGGCCGAATGCTAACTATGGCTACACCTTC. V gene TRBV2 combines with J gene TRBJ1-2; tentative D call: TRBD1 (5 bases). The CDR3 contains 17 residues. Looked up from germline, CDR1 is SNHLY and CDR2 is FYNNEI. V was trimmed by 6 bases and J by 0 bases, leaving 20 bases between them.